This T cell receptor beta chain stems from a study of T-cell reconstitution after alpha-beta-depleted transplantation in children. Construction of the TCRbeta library involved unique molecular identifiers. TCRdb reprocessed the PCR reads with MiXCR, giving one entry per CDR3 protein. The sample has a few hundred thousand distinct CDR3 sequences, roughly 30% seen once. The sample holds a few counts of this clonotype. Its antigen is unidentified. The study, taken as a whole, reports: T cells produced anew were the main source of T-cell counts and diversity one year after transplant. At day 60, the high TCRbeta diversity found in some patients originated from recipient T cells and thymic progenitors that had survived. About two months after transplant, alpha-beta T cells reportedly came from several hundred expanded graft clones.

CDR1 and CDR2 (germline): MNHEY, SVGAGI. The CDR3 is 15 residues long. The ends lost 0 bases at V and 4 bases at J; junction bases unmatched: 4. The source was PBMCs, collected before TCRalphabeta/CD19-depleted stem cell transplant. The genes are TRBV6-5 and TRBJ1-1, with TRBD1 matching 8 bases. The sequence was collected from a boy younger than two with Wiskott-Aldrich syndrome, due to receive a stem cell transplant. The CDR3 DNA follows: TGTGCCAGCAGTTACTCAGGACAGGGATTCACTGAAGCTTTCTTT. As protein: CASSYSGQGFTEAFF.